Following are 9 T cell receptor beta chains from one sample sequenced in a study of cytomegalovirus exposure and HLA in healthy donors. It was with 60 Vbeta and 13 Jbeta primers that the PCR ran. Assay: immunoSEQ multiplex PCR; the TCRdb copy retains only in-frame clones and omits some. The sample holds about 59,000 clones, 70% to 75% seen once. Sample: PBMCs. The receptor set was obtained from a man aged 25-45 years in good health and CMV-seropositive.

The V and J genes are TRBV6-5 and TRBJ2-1; TRBD2 agrees at 7 bases. After removal of 0 bases from V and 7 bases from J, the junction contained 6 bases not matched to a gene. This CDR3 contains 15 residues. In germline, CDR1 is MNHEY, CDR2 SVGAGI. The CDR3 nucleotides are TGTGCCAGCAGTTACTCGCGGAGGGGAGGGAATGAGCAGTTCTTC. As protein: CASSYSRRGGNEQFF.

This clone has more than one count but fewer than ten. The CDR3 region has the DNA TGTGCCAGCATTGTACAGGGTTCGAACACTGAAGCTTTCTTT. This encodes CASIVQGSNTEAFF. This chain uses TRBV2 with TRBJ1-1, with D perhaps TRBD1 (6 bases). Germline values: CDR1 SNHLY, CDR2 FYNNEI. The CDR3 consists of 14 residues. V was cut by 7 bases and J by 1 base, with 13 bases left in between. The full variable domain, rest sourced from reference TRBV2 and TRBJ1-1, is EPEVTQTPSHQVTQMGQEVILRCVPISNHLYFYWYRQILGQKVEFLVSFYNNEISEKSEIFDDQFSVERPDGSNFTLKIRSTKLEDSAMYFCASIVQGSNTEAFFGQGTRLTVV.

The chain is built from TRBV7-2 and TRBJ1-1; D not certain. The CDR3 contains 11 residues. The V and J ends lost 4 bases and 3 bases respectively, with 3 bases between them. The germline CDR1 and CDR2 sequences are SGHTA and FQGNSA. DNA of the CDR3: TGTGCCAGCAGCTCTTACACTGAAGCTTTCTTT. It is translated as CASSSYTEAFF. The variable domain in full, completed from reference TRBV7-2 and TRBJ1-1, reads GAGVSQSPSNKVTEKGKDVELRCDPISGHTALYWYRQSLGQGLEFLIYFQGNSAPDKSGLPSDRFSAERTGGSVSTLTIQRTQQEDSAVYLCASSSYTEAFFGQGTRLTVV.

The V and J genes are TRBV18 and TRBJ1-6; 9 bases are shared with TRBD1. J was trimmed by 8 bases and V by 2 bases; bases with no gene match: 1. From germline, CDR1 is KGHSH and CDR2 LQKENI. This CDR3 is built from 14 residues. The CDR3 reads CASSPTGGDSPLHF. CDR3 bases: TGTGCCAGCTCACCAACAGGGGGCGATTCACCCCTCCACTTT.

This clone was seen just once. The J gene is TRBJ2-7, the V gene TRBV5-4; 9 bases are shared with TRBD1. CDR3 size: 14 residues. Germline CDR1 is SGHNT and CDR2 is YYREEE (reference sequence). The ends lost 0 bases at V and 2 bases at J; junction bases unmatched: 0. CDR3 in DNA: TGTGCCAGCAGCTTGGGACAGGGGGCCTACGAGCAGTACTTC. Translated, it gives CASSLGQGAYEQYF.

The chain employs TRBV7-2 and TRBJ1-3, with 8 bases matching TRBD1. Per the germline V gene, CDR1 is SGHTA and CDR2 is FQGNSA. J lost 5 bases, V lost 5 bases, and 11 bases had no gene match. The CDR3 sequence is 16 residues long. DNA of the CDR3: TGTGCCAGCAGCCAACCGGGACAGGAGTATAGAAACACCATATATTTT. This gives the protein CASSQPGQEYRNTIYF. The full variable domain, with the rest looked up from reference TRBV7-2 and TRBJ1-3, is GAGVSQSPSNKVTEKGKDVELRCDPISGHTALYWYRQSLGQGLEFLIYFQGNSAPDKSGLPSDRFSAERTGGSVSTLTIQRTQQEDSAVYLCASSQPGQEYRNTIYFGEGSWLTVV.

This clone was detected only once. The chain links TRBV9 to TRBJ2-3; TRBD2 matches 10 bases. Germline V gene data show CDR1 as SGDLS and CDR2 as YYNGEE. V trimming: 4 bases; J trimming: 2 bases; junction bases outside the gene matches: 10. The CDR3 contains 17 residues. The DNA of the CDR3 is TGTGCCAGCAGCCCCCAGGCACTAGCGGGGATCACAGATACGCAGTATTTT. Translation gives CASSPQALAGITDTQYF.

The V call is TRBV6-1, the J call TRBJ1-5; 10 positions match TRBD1. The germline V gene encodes CDR1 MNHNS and CDR2 SASEGT. The CDR3 length is 15 residues. The junction had 7 bases not matched to a gene; V was cut back by 7 bases and J by 4 bases. CDR3: CASKRTGGTNQPQHF. The CDR3, as DNA: TGTGCCAGCAAACGGACAGGGGGGACAAATCAGCCCCAGCATTTT.

With regard to this clone: At one end the junction does not follow the germline gene, possibly because of a read error. J is TRBJ2-7 and V is TRBV28, with D tentatively TRBD1 (5 bases). This CDR3 contains 12 residues. CDR1 MDHEN and CDR2 SYDVKM come from the germline V gene. The DNA for the CDR3 is TGTGCCAGCAGTCTCCATAGTGGACCGACAGCCTTC. It yields the protein CASSLHSGPTAF.